This TCR beta chain originates from a study of PD-L1 blockade in urothelial cancer (dated by TCRdb to about 2017). Regarding the research as a whole: Therapy was started in about 2014 for all patients, and atezolizumab 1,200 mg was administered intravenously every 3 weeks. About 90% of the 29 patients were males with bladder-origin urothelial cancer, and about 65% of the roughly 30 reported a prior smoking history. Patients had an ECOG performance status of 0 or 1 and had received between 0 and 3 prior chemotherapy regimens. Blood samples were analyzed at 3 weeks after treatment start (second dose) and at 6 weeks after treatment start. Blood samples yielded a median of roughly 150,000 T cells and some 80,000 unique TCRs, with median clonality around 0.083. An exploratory multi-omic analysis was conducted of the somatic, immune and clinical correlates of response to PD-L1 blockade with atezolizumab in urothelial cancer. Pretreatment tumor samples, along with matched peripheral blood serially collected before and after atezolizumab treatment, were subjected to TCR sequencing. Durable clinical benefit meant progression-free survival longer than 6 months, and TCR features were also tested against progression-free and overall survival. In the same patients who had TCR sequencing, pretreatment tumors also underwent whole exome sequencing and RNA sequencing. Nine patients achieved durable clinical benefit and about 19 did not. Under 30 patients had pretreatment blood TCR-seq, about 25 had at least one posttreatment blood collection, and about 25 had tumor TCR-seq.

The full study reports these points: Improved progression-free and overall survival was found to be associated with pretreatment peripheral blood TCR clonality below the median. Because the sample size was small (n of about 29) and many exploratory analyses were performed, the results are intended to be hypothesis-generating. Among patients with durable benefit, tumor-associated TCR clones showed greater expansion in peripheral blood 3 weeks after treatment started (n ≈ 20, p = 0.022).

On this clone: Its antigen is still unknown. No much larger clone is present one base from it, and per-base qualities are unavailable.

V was cut back by 0 bases and J by 1 base, leaving a gap of 5 bases between them. Inclusive of the bounding cysteine and phenylalanine, the CDR3 is 13 residues long. Kept here is only the CDR3 DNA, which spans 39 bases and is read in frame from base 1. Reading the germline V gene gives CDR1 SGDLS and CDR2 YYNGEE. Synthetic TCR analog templates were spiked into each PCR so that absolute template abundance could be estimated from read counts. The immunoSEQ assay was used to amplify TCRbeta CDR3 regions from genomic DNA with bias-controlled V and J gene primers. Sequencing of rearranged TCRbeta segments was performed at approximately 20X coverage. Turning to the authors' computational methods: Sequencing errors were corrected by clustering and CDR3s were annotated against IMGT to assign V, D and J genes. Out-of-frame and stop-codon sequences were excluded, and only productive TCRbeta rearrangements were used in downstream analyses. To compute clonality, Shannon entropy was normalized by the log of the number of unique productive sequences and then subtracted from one. Clones differing between time points or between blood and tumor were identified by Fisher's exact test with Benjamini-Hochberg correction at adjusted p below 0.01. This is the immuneACCESS table as TCRdb keeps it, with only in-frame sequences that have V and J called. A part of the clones is gone; compared with another copy, unresolved V genes explain less than half, and the rest is unexplained. The V and J calls and clone size were taken over from that table, and D and trimming were inferred from the DNA. Here the sample has 30,000 to 40,000 clones; roughly 84% occur a single time. The ten most abundant clones make up 15% to 17% of the sample.

In light of the paper, this sample's time point label describes: pretreatment peripheral blood. A total of under 30 patients with locally advanced or metastatic urothelial carcinoma, treated at Memorial Sloan Kettering on a trial protocol, made up the cohort. Peripheral blood mononuclear cells were collected pretreatment and during treatment, with between 1 and 8 total time points obtained per patient. The Qiagen DNeasy Blood extraction kit was used to purify genomic DNA from total PBMCs and tumor samples. PBMCs were collected pretreatment and during treatment, and were isolated and stored as previously described.

This specimen was PBMCs, taken around atezolizumab (anti-PD-L1) treatment. This TCR derives from a man in his sixties with urothelial cancer. The sequence is built from TRBV9 and TRBJ2-7; the D gene identity is not certain. The sequence in DNA is TGTGCCAGCAGCGTAGGTCATTCCTACGAGCAGTACTTC. It specifies CASSVGHSYEQYF.